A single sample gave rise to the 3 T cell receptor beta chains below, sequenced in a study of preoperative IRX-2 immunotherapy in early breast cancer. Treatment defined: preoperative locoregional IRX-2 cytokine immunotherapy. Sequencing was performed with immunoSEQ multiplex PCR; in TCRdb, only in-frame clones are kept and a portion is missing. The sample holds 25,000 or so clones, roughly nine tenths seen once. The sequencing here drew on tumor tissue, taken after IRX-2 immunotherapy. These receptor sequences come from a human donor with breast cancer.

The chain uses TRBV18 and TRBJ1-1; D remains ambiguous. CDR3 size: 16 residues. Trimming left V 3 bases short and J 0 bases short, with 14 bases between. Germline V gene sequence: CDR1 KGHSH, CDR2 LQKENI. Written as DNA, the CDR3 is TGTGCCAGCTCACCGGATAGGGAGGCGATGAACACTGAAGCTTTCTTT. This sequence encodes CASSPDREAMNTEAFF.

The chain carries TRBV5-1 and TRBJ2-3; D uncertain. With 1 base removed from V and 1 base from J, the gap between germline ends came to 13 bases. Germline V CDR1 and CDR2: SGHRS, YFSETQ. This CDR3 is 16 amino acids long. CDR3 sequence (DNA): TGCGCCAGCAGCTTGTATCAACCGCACGGCACAGATACGCAGTATTTT. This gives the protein CASSLYQPHGTDTQYF.

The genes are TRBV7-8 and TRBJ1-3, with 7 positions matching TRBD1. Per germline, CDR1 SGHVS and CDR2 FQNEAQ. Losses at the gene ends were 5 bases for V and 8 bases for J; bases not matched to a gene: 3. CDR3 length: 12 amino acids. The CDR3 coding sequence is TGTGCCAGCAGCCCTACAGGGGACACCATATATTTT. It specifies CASSPTGDTIYF.